Following are 27 T cell receptor beta chains from one sample sequenced in a study of regulatory T cells in long-lasting Graves disease (dated by TCRdb to the early 2020s). Libraries were made using multiplex PCR. Reads for this sample came from an Illumina HiSeq 4000. CDR3 regions were amplified by Arm-PCR with iRepertoire HTBI primers to construct TCR beta libraries. The public reads were reprocessed in TCRdb via fastp at Q25 and MiXCR, keeping in-frame beta chains. Rows are unified per CDR3 protein, each entry keeping the most common DNA and genes. The sample contains around 400,000 distinct CDR3 sequences, roughly 23% of them found a single time. The ten largest clones take up approximately 15% of the sample. The time point label, as the study defines it: persistent/refractory GD, antithyroid drugs over 5 years with positive TRAb. For both TCR sequencing and RNA sequencing, RNA was extracted from PBMCs in TRIzol.

The sample here was peripheral blood mononuclear cells (PBMCs), taken when the disease was refractory, from a patient treated with antithyroid drugs. The receptor set was obtained from a female donor with Graves disease.

The table lists this clonotype with many counts. This chain links TRBV20-1 with TRBJ2-7; D remains unclear. The length of the CDR3 is 12 residues. Germline values: CDR1 DFQATT, CDR2 SNEGSKA (reference sequence). Trimming took off 1 base at V and 3 bases at J, with 7 bases between the two ends. CDR3 DNA sequence: TGCAGTGCTAGAGCAACGAGCTACGAGCAGTACTTC. This translates into CSARATSYEQYF.

Only a few counts were recorded for this clonotype. The J gene is TRBJ2-1, the V gene TRBV11-3; 11 nucleotides match TRBD2. The length of the CDR3 is 15 residues. Germline V gene sequence: CDR1 SGHNT, CDR2 YENEEA. J gave up 7 bases and V 4 bases, and 6 bases lay outside the gene matches. As DNA, the CDR3 is TGTGCCAGCAGCTCCGGGACTAGCGGAGAGAATGAGCAGTTCTTC. Amino acids: CASSSGTSGENEQFF.

There are many counts of this clonotype. CDR3 sequence reads: CASSWDSYEQYF. The CDR3 DNA reads TGTGCCAGCAGTTGGGACAGCTACGAGCAGTACTTC. The chain joins TRBV27 to TRBJ2-7, with 7 bases matching TRBD1. Losses at the gene ends were 4 bases for V and 3 bases for J; bases not matched to a gene: 0. The CDR3 has 12 amino acids. Germline V gives CDR1 MNHEY, CDR2 SMNVEV (reference sequence).

This clonotype has only a few counts. V gene TRBV5-1 combines with J gene TRBJ2-5, with D perhaps matching TRBD1 (5 bases). Germline V gene data show CDR1 as SGHRS and CDR2 as YFSETQ. Trimming took 4 bases from V and 2 from J, leaving 24 bases between them. CDR3 size: 18 residues. The CDR3 sequence: CASSPRQIDYSLQETQYF. Written as DNA, the CDR3 is TGCGCCAGCAGCCCGAGACAGATTGATTATTCCCTACAAGAGACCCAGTACTTC.

J is TRBJ1-1 and V is TRBV18; D remains ambiguous. Per germline, CDR1 KGHSH and CDR2 LQKENI. The germline V and J ends were trimmed by 3 bases and 5 bases, with 10 bases remaining between them. The CDR3 consists of 13 residues. CDR3 bases: TGTGCCAGCTCACCTCAGGAGGGAACTGAAGCTTTCTTT. Encoded protein: CASSPQEGTEAFF.

This chain links TRBV29-1 with TRBJ1-3; D gene unclear. The V gene lost 6 bases and the J gene lost 4 bases, with 10 bases spanning the gap. The CDR3 extends over 12 amino acids. The germline gives CDR1 SQVTM, CDR2 ANQGSEA. CDR3 nucleotides: TGCAGCGTCATGGAGCGCGGAAACACCATATATTTT. It encodes CSVMERGNTIYF.

V is TRBV10-3 and J is TRBJ2-2; D may be TRBD1 (6 bases). Germline V gene lookup returns CDR1 ENHRY and CDR2 SYGVKD. CDR3 length: 15 residues. V gave up 3 bases and J gave up 6 bases, with 14 bases separating them. The CDR3 spells CAISDSRGLPGELFF. CDR3 bases: TGTGCCATCAGTGACAGCAGGGGCCTTCCCGGGGAGCTGTTTTTT.

This clonotype was counted ten times or more. This CDR3 is CASSQDFGSGANVLTF. The CDR3 region has the DNA TGTGCCAGCAGCCAAGATTTTGGCTCTGGGGCCAACGTCCTGACTTTC. The rearrangement joins TRBV3-1 to TRBJ2-6; no reliable D call. The CDR3 spans 16 residues. Germline-derived CDR1 and CDR2 are LGHDT and YNNKEL (reference sequence). V was pared by 0 bases and J by 0 bases, with 6 bases between.

The chain employs TRBV5-6 and TRBJ1-6; D may be TRBD1 (6 bases). The CDR3 length is 15 residues. Between the trimmed V and J ends, which lost 1 base and 11 bases, there was a span of 16 bases. CDR1 SGHDT and CDR2 YYEEEE come from the germline V gene. The CDR3 reads CASSLNGGRMTPLHF. The CDR3 DNA follows: TGTGCCAGCAGCTTGAACGGGGGGCGAATGACACCCCTCCACTTT.

This clonotype was observed at least ten times. This chain joins TRBV2 and TRBJ1-4; no definite D call. V was shortened by 3 bases and J by 5 bases, with 13 bases between the two germline ends. The CDR3 is made up of 15 amino acids. CDR1 and CDR2 (germline): SNHLY, FYNNEI. For the CDR3, the DNA is TGTGCCAGCAGTGATCCTGGTCTCCAGAATGAAAAACTGTTTTTT. This translates into CASSDPGLQNEKLFF.

This clonotype was counted only a few times. The V gene is TRBV7-9, the J gene TRBJ1-1; no clear D gene. This CDR3 is built from 14 residues. The V gene's germline CDR1 is SEHNR and CDR2 FQNEAQ (reference sequence). The V and J ends lost 1 base and 4 bases respectively, with 10 bases between them. CDR3 amino acids: CASSLVLETTEAFF. For the CDR3, the DNA is TGTGCCAGCAGCTTAGTTCTGGAGACCACTGAAGCTTTCTTT. The variable domain in full, completed from reference TRBV7-9 and TRBJ1-1, reads DTGVSQNPRHKITKRGQNVTFRCDPISEHNRLYWYRQTLGQGPEFLTYFQNEAQLEKSRLLSDRFSAERPKGSFSTLEIQRTEQGDSAMYLCASSLVLETTEAFFGQGTRLTVV.

This clonotype was detected ten times or more. The chain recombines TRBV12-3 or TRBV12-4 with TRBJ2-7, with TRBD2 matching over 12 bases. V trimming: 8 bases; J trimming: 5 bases; junction bases outside the gene matches: 13. The CDR3 covers 16 residues. The chain's CDR3 is CASGPFLAGGPHEQYF. The CDR3 DNA is TGTGCCAGCGGACCATTCCTAGCGGGAGGGCCCCACGAGCAGTACTTC.

The genes are TRBV5-8 and TRBJ2-7, with TRBD2 identical over 9 bases. The germline gives CDR1 SGHTS, CDR2 YDEGEE. Trimming took 0 bases from V and 4 from J; bases not matched to a gene: 5. The CDR3 totals 15 residues. As DNA, the CDR3 is TGTGCCAGCAGCTTGGTGGCTAGCGGGATGTACGAGCAGTACTTC. As protein: CASSLVASGMYEQYF.

This clonotype was counted only a few times. The chain carries TRBV24-1 and TRBJ2-7; D is ambiguous. The germline V and J ends were trimmed by 7 bases and 5 bases, with 14 bases remaining between them. Germline lookup yields CDR1 KGHDR and CDR2 SFDVKD. The length of the CDR3 is 13 residues. CDR3 sequence: CATSLSTRNEQYF. The CDR3 DNA follows: TGTGCCACCAGCTTAAGCACCCGCAACGAGCAGTACTTC.

This clonotype was seen many times. The chain recombines TRBV28 with TRBJ2-7; TRBD2 agrees at 10 bases. Germline lookup yields CDR1 MDHEN and CDR2 SYDVKM. This CDR3 is built from 14 residues. The ends lost 3 bases at V and 6 bases at J; junction bases unmatched: 5. CDR3 protein: CASSFRGLAVEQYF. CDR3 bases: TGTGCCAGCAGTTTCCGAGGACTAGCGGTCGAGCAGTACTTC. Full variable domain (rest looked up from reference TRBV28 and TRBJ2-7): DVKVTQSSRYLVKRTGEKVFLECVQDMDHENMFWYRQDPGLGLRLIYFSYDVKMKEKGDIPEGYSVSREKKERFSLILESASTNQTSMYLCASSFRGLAVEQYFGPGTRLTVT.

This clonotype was picked up many times. The chain carries TRBV28 and TRBJ1-1; possibly TRBD1 for D (5 bases). The CDR3 has 16 residues. Germline V lookup: CDR1 MDHEN, CDR2 SYDVKM. Between the trimmed V and J ends, which lost 6 bases and 4 bases, there was a span of 21 bases. The CDR3 here is CASRGGGAGGVTEAFF. In DNA form, the CDR3 reads TGTGCCAGCAGAGGCGGAGGTGCTGGGGGAGTCACTGAAGCTTTCTTT.

As regards this clonotype: A much larger clone is a single base away; this may be a read error. The V gene is TRBV7-2, the J gene TRBJ1-2; TRBD1 matches 9 bases. CDR1 is SGHTA and CDR2 is FQGNSA in the germline V gene. After removal of 11 bases from V and 7 bases from J, the junction contained 11 bases not matched to a gene. There are 13 residues in the CDR3. The CDR3 DNA reads as TGTGCCGACGCCCGGGACAGGGTACCTGGCTACACCTTC. This translates into CADARDRVPGYTF.

In this sample, this clonotype turned up a few times. The chain joins TRBV6-1 to TRBJ2-1, with D possibly TRBD2 on 6 matching bases. CDR3 length: 15 residues. Between the trimmed V and J ends, which lost 6 bases and 7 bases, there was a span of 19 bases. Per the germline V gene, CDR1 is MNHNS and CDR2 is SASEGT. The CDR3 here is CASSPPGAGRNEQFF. The DNA for the CDR3 is TGTGCCAGCAGCCCCCCGGGAGCGGGTAGGAATGAGCAGTTCTTC.

Ten or more counts support this clonotype. V usage is TRBV27 and J usage is TRBJ2-2, with TRBD2 matching 10 bases. Germline V gene lookup returns CDR1 MNHEY and CDR2 SMNVEV (reference sequence). This CDR3 region has 15 residues. V dropped 5 bases and J dropped 7; count of bases not matched to a gene: 7. The CDR3 protein is CASSPLAGVSGELFF. The CDR3 DNA sequence: TGTGCCAGCAGTCCCCTAGCGGGAGTGAGCGGGGAGCTGTTTTTT.

This sequence joins TRBV24-1 and TRBJ2-3, with 10 bases identical to TRBD2. From germline, CDR1 is KGHDR and CDR2 SFDVKD. V shed 2 bases, J shed 1 base, and the junction held 5 bases outside the gene matches. This CDR3 is 17 amino acids long. CDR3 region: CATSDSWLAGGTDTQYF. The CDR3 nucleotides are TGTGCCACCAGTGATTCGTGGCTAGCGGGAGGCACAGATACGCAGTATTTT.

This clonotype was seen ten or more times. V and J are TRBV28 and TRBJ1-1; D gene ambiguous. This CDR3 has 12 amino acids. Germline V gene lookup returns CDR1 MDHEN and CDR2 SYDVKM. V was clipped by 11 bases and J by 1 base, with 11 bases between them. CDR3 sequence: CASTDKNTEAFF. DNA of the CDR3: TGTGCCTCAACCGACAAGAACACTGAAGCTTTCTTT.

The V call is TRBV20-1, the J call TRBJ2-7; no firm D call. Deletions cut 0 bases from V and 2 bases from J, with 5 bases between. The CDR3 length is 12 residues. CDR1 is DFQATT, CDR2 SNEGSKA, per germline (reference sequence). The CDR3, as DNA: TGCAGTGCTAGAGACAAGCCCTACGAGCAGTACTTC. Protein sequence: CSARDKPYEQYF.

Of note for this clonotype: A much bigger clone sits one base away, suggesting this may be a read error. As the CDR3 is not closed by the conserved phenylalanine or tryptophan, this likely results from a read error. The chain has TRBV6-2 or TRBV6-3 and TRBJ2-2; 8 nucleotides align to TRBD1. The CDR3 is 15 residues long. With V trimmed by 8 bases and J by 4 bases, 9 bases remained unmatched. In germline, CDR1 is MNHEY, CDR2 SVGEGT. The chain's CDR3 is CASLEPGTGTGELFS. In DNA, the CDR3 is TGTGCCAGCCTTGAACCGGGGACAGGCACCGGGGAGCTGTTTTCT.

This clonotype was seen ten or more times. V and J are TRBV2 and TRBJ2-5, with TRBD1 identical over 10 bases. The V gene end was trimmed by 6 bases and the J gene end by 5 bases; junction bases not matched to a gene: 6. The CDR3 covers 14 residues. Germline V gives CDR1 SNHLY, CDR2 FYNNEI. The CDR3: CASSSSTGGETQYF. In DNA form, the CDR3 reads TGTGCCAGCAGCAGCTCGACAGGGGGCGAGACCCAGTACTTC.

Concerning this clonotype: A read error may be the cause here, since a much bigger clone is one base away. The rearrangement links TRBV3-1 to TRBJ2-5, with TRBD2 matching over 11 bases. Germline CDR1 reads LGHDT; CDR2 reads YNNKEL (reference sequence). V gave up 1 base and J gave up 2 bases; unmatched junction bases: 6. CDR3 length: 17 residues. The CDR3 reads CASSQGGGTSGQETQYF. CDR3 sequence (DNA): TGTGCCAGCAGCCAAGGAGGAGGGACTAGCGGACAAGAGACCCAGTACTTC.

The chain has TRBV18 and TRBJ2-2, with 8 positions matching TRBD2. This CDR3 has 16 amino acids. Trimming took 2 bases from V and 1 from J; bases not matched to a gene: 3. Germline V gene data show CDR1 as KGHSH and CDR2 as LQKENI. The CDR3 sequence: CASSPLLAENTGELFF. CDR3 bases: TGTGCCAGCTCACCATTACTAGCGGAGAACACCGGGGAGCTGTTTTTT.

This clonotype was counted at least ten times. The chain uses TRBV28 and TRBJ2-7; the match to TRBD2 covers 8 bases. Germline assignment: CDR1 MDHEN and CDR2 SYDVKM. V shed 3 bases, J shed 3 bases, and the junction held 4 bases outside the gene matches. The CDR3 is 14 residues long. DNA for the CDR3: TGTGCCAGCAGTTTCCCCGGGAGGGGCTACGAGCAGTACTTC. Translation gives CASSFPGRGYEQYF.